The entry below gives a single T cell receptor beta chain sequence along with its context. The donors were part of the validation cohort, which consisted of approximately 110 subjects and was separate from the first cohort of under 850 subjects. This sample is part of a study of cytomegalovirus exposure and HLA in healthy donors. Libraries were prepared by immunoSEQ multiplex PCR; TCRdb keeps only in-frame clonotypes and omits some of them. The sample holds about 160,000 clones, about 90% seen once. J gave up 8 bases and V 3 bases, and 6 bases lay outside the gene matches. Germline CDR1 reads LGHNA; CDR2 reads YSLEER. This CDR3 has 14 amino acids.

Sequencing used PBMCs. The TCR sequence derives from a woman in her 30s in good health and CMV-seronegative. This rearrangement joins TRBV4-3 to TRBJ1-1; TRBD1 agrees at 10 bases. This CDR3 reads CASSHGTGAGEAFF. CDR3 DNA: TGCGCCAGCAGCCACGGGACAGGGGCTGGGGAAGCTTTCTTT.